The entry below gives a single TCR beta chain sequence along with its context. Only in-frame clones appear in the TCRdb table, and some are missing; sequencing was by immunoSEQ multiplex PCR. The sample has about 98,000 clones, about 87% seen once. The CDR3 runs to 13 residues. The germline V gene encodes CDR1 MNHEY and CDR2 SVGAGI. Trimming cost V 4 bases and J 2 bases, with 8 bases left between them. This record comes from a study of identifying expanded T cells in peripheral blood. The rearrangement joins TRBV6-5 to TRBJ1-2; D is possibly TRBD1 (5 bases). Sequencing was performed on blood. The receptor was isolated from a person aged 18 to 70 in good health. CDR3 coding DNA: TGTGCCAGCAGTTCAGGGTTAAACTATGGCTACACCTTC. Protein sequence: CASSSGLNYGYTF.